A selection of T cell receptor beta chains follows, all from one sample in a study of TIL therapy for anti-PD-1-resistant metastatic lung cancer. Libraries were prepared by immunoSEQ multiplex PCR; TCRdb keeps only in-frame clonotypes and omits some of them. Of 95,000 or so clones in the sample, under 70% were seen once. Sequenced here: tumor tissue, sampled at baseline. The receptors derive from a person aged 25-85 years with non-small cell lung cancer. The CDR3 runs from the conserved cysteine through the conserved F or W. D genes are given only for firm matches. A clone size is listed for some rows: how often the clone was seen (once, few, many), or a class if it is expanded.

V gene	D gene	clone size	J gene	CDR3 DNA	CDR3 protein
TRBV11-2	.	.	TRBJ2-1	TGTGCCAGCAGCTCCAAAAGGGAAGGAACGGCCCTCTCCTACAATGAGCAGTTCTTC	CASSSKREGTALSYNEQFF
TRBV28	.	.	TRBJ2-7	TGTGCCAGCAGTCCTGCGATCGGGGCCTACGAGCAGTACTTC	CASSPAIGAYEQYF
TRBV7-9	TRBD2	few	TRBJ2-1	TGTGCCAGCAGCGACAGGACTAGCGGGAGGAGAGTTGAGCAGTTCTTC	CASSDRTSGRRVEQFF
TRBV18	.	.	TRBJ1-6	TGTGCCAGCTCAGCACGACCTAAAGGGGCCCTCCTTAATTCACCCCTCCACTTT	CASSARPKGALLNSPLHF
TRBV7-5	.	.	TRBJ2-7	TGTGTCAGAAGCTTAGTGGCTGGTCGCGACGAGCAGTACTTC	CVRSLVAGRDEQYF
TRBV12-3/TRBV12-4	TRBD1	.	TRBJ1-1	TGTGCCAGCAGTTTTGGGACAGTAGGTGAAGCTTTCTTT	CASSFGTVGEAFF
TRBV2	.	many	TRBJ2-1	TGTGCCAGCAGTGAAACAAAACAGAGGGGGTTCTTC	CASSETKQRGFF
TRBV9	TRBD1	.	TRBJ2-2	TGTGCCAGCAGCGACCGGGACAGGGAGAACACCGGGGAGCTGTTTTTT	CASSDRDRENTGELFF
TRBV5-4	.	.	TRBJ1-4	TGTGCCAGCAGCTTGGACCGGGGAGATAATGAAAAACTGTTTTTT	CASSLDRGDNEKLFF
TRBV3-1/TRBV3-2	TRBD2	once	TRBJ2-5	TGTGCCAGCAGCCAAGACGGGAGGGGAAATGTGCGGGCCCAGTACTTC	CASSQDGRGNVRAQYF
TRBV10-3	.	.	TRBJ2-7	TGTGCCATCAGTGAATCCAGGAGGGTCTACGAGCAGTACTTC	CAISESRRVYEQYF
TRBV5-4	TRBD1	.	TRBJ2-7	TGTGCCAGCAGCGCCTCCGGGACAGGGGTCCACGAGCAGTACTTC	CASSASGTGVHEQYF
TRBV30	.	.	TRBJ2-5	TGTGCCTGGAGTCCAGGCCAAGAGACCCAGTACTTC	CAWSPGQETQYF
TRBV6-1	.	.	TRBJ2-1	TGTGCCAGCAGTGTAACCGAGTACAATGAGCAGTTCTTC	CASSVTEYNEQFF
TRBV4-1	TRBD1	.	TRBJ2-2	TGCGCCAGCAGCCCGTCACCCCCTACAGGGGTTGGGAACACCGGGGAGCTGTTTTTT	CASSPSPPTGVGNTGELFF
TRBV7-9	.	.	TRBJ1-1	TGTGCCAGCAGTCCCCCTGGATTCAAAAACACTGAAGCTTTCTTT	CASSPPGFKNTEAFF
TRBV20-1	.	.	TRBJ1-2	TGCAGTGCAATCCACTATGGCTACACCTTC	CSAIHYGYTF
TRBV7-2	.	.	TRBJ1-6	TGTGCCAGCAGCTTAGCGAAGACAGAGAATTCACCCCTCCACTTT	CASSLAKTENSPLHF